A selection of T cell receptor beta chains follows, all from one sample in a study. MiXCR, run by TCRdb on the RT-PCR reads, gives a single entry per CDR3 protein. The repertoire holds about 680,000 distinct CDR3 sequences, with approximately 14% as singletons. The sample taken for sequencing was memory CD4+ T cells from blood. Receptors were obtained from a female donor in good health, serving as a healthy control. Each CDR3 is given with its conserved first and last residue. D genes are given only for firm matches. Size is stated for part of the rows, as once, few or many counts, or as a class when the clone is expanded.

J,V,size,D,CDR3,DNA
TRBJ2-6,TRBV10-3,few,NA,CAISESLGSWGANVLTF,TGTGCCATCAGTGAGTCGTTGGGGTCTTGGGGGGCCAACGTCCTGACTTTC
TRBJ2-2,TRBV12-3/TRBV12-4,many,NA,CASLDTGELFF,TGTGCCAGCCTGGACACCGGGGAGCTGTTTTTT
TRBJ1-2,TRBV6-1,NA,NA,CASSVTGPGGYTF,TGTGCCAGCAGTGTTACAGGGCCAGGGGGCTACACCTTC
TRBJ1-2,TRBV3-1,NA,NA,CASSYRTYDGYTF,TGTGCCAGCAGCTACAGGACATACGATGGCTACACCTTC
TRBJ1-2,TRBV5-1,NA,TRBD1,CASSPDGTDGYTF,TGCGCCAGCAGCCCGGACGGGACAGATGGCTACACCTTC
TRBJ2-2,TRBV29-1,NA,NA,CSVGGNTGELFF,TGCAGCGTTGGGGGGAACACCGGGGAGCTGTTTTTT
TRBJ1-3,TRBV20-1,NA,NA,CSASCEGNTIYF,TGCAGTGCTAGTTGTGAGGGAAACACCATATATTTT
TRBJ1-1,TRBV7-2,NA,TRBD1,CASSHRTGRAFF,TGTGCCAGCAGCCATCGGACAGGGCGAGCTTTCTTT
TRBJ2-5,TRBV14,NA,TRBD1,CASRDRGVETQYF,TGTGCCAGCAGGGACAGGGGTGTGGAGACCCAGTACTTC
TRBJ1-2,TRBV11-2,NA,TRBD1,CASRLSSDRGRPTYYGYTF,TGTGCCAGCAGGCTATCATCGGACAGGGGACGCCCGACTTACTATGGCTACACCTTC
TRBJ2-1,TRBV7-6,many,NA,CASSLRSNERTYYNEQFF,TGTGCCAGCAGCTTACGGTCGAATGAGCGGACCTACTACAATGAGCAGTTCTTC
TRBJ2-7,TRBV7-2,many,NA,CASSFHGGSEQYF,TGTGCCAGCAGCTTTCATGGGGGGAGCGAGCAGTACTTC
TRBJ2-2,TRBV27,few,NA,CASSPLGPANTGELFF,TGTGCCAGCAGTCCCCTTGGACCCGCGAACACCGGGGAGCTGTTTTTT
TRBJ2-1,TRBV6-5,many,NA,CASRRDLYNEQFF,TGTGCCAGCCGCCGGGACCTCTACAATGAGCAGTTCTTC
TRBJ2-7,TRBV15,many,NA,CATSRLQGTTYEQYF,TGTGCCACCAGCAGATTGCAGGGCACTACCTACGAGCAGTACTTC
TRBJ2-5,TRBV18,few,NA,CASSPTPGVNQETQYF,TGTGCCAGCTCACCTACTCCAGGGGTAAACCAAGAGACCCAGTACTTC